This T cell receptor beta chain was profiled in a study of cytotoxic CD8 clonotypes in ibrutinib-treated CLL (dated by TCRdb to 2020 to 2023). Concerning the study at large: The cohort included around 15 treatment-naive and some 10 relapsed/refractory patients; 17 to 18 were IGHV unmutated. Every remission and progressive disease sample was obtained while ibrutinib was still being received by the patients. The response samples were drawn at a median of approximately 12 months into treatment, with a range of roughly 6 to 40 months. Cryopreserved peripheral blood mononuclear cells were collected at three points: before therapy, at response, and at either sustained remission or disease progression. Samples averaged 255,043 productive templates and 94,082 productive rearrangements. Responses were partial in some 24 patients and complete in 2; after median around 66 months follow-up, roughly 14 stayed in remission and about twelve progressed. Longitudinal samples were available for 26 of the 86 trial participants.

In light of the paper, this sample's time point label describes: more than 10 months on ibrutinib. For TCR beta library preparation, 1.5 to 2.5 micrograms of genomic DNA were extracted from the cryopreserved PBMCs. Longitudinal blood samples from CLL patients on ibrutinib monotherapy were analyzed using high-throughput TCR beta sequencing. The patients took part in an open-label, single-center phase 2 trial of ibrutinib monotherapy. As encoded in the germline V gene, CDR1 is SGHRS while CDR2 is YFSETQ. V and J lose 0 bases and 5 bases, and a span of 14 bases separates them. From the cysteine up to the phenylalanine, the CDR3 has a length of 15 residues. Just the 45-base CDR3 DNA is kept, in frame starting at base 1. A word on this clone: Its target antigen remains unknown. There are no base qualities to consult, and no much larger clone falls within one base.

Each clonotype received, on average, 10x coverage in deep resolution sequencing performed on a MiSeq, where the target depth lay between 1 in 1 million and 1 in 200,000 T cells. The immunoSEQ hsTCRB Kit was used to generate TCR beta libraries. From the authors' description of their analysis: Data were analyzed with ImmunoSEQ Data Assistant and ImmunoSEQ Analyzer, with V, D and J genes assigned per IMGT definitions. Clonality was computed as one minus normalized Shannon entropy of productive rearrangement frequencies, ranging from 0 to 1. Public clonotype analysis was restricted to overrepresented clonotypes comprising at least 0.05% of each patient's repertoire. Some 13 age-matched healthy donor repertoires from immuneACCESS served as clonality controls. Drawn from immuneACCESS, this table holds only the in-frame rearrangements with V and J called that TCRdb kept. Clones are partly lost; checked studies trace under half to an unresolved V gene and leave the rest unexplained. Clone size and the V and J calls come from that table; the DNA yielded D and trimming. The sample table records 200,000 or so clones; approximately 79% of these occur just once. The ten most abundant clones make up more than 9.5% of the sample.

The full study reports these points: Baseline clonality exceeded that of age-matched healthy donors and correlated strongly with circulating CD8+ T-cell counts. Clonality rose at ibrutinib response, remained stable during sustained remission, and dropped back toward baseline at progression. Sampling times were not matched between sustained-remission and progressing patients, and lymph node repertoires were not studied. Public clonotypes were rare and either shrank or stayed stable during treatment, and the rise in clonality at ibrutinib response reflected expansion of private clonotypes.

This specimen consisted of PBMCs, obtained after 12 months of ibrutinib treatment. The sequence joins TRBV5-1 to TRBJ2-5; possibly the D gene is TRBD2, per 5 matching bases. The TCR was taken from a human donor with chronic lymphocytic leukemia. The CDR3 loop reads CASSLAVNGEETQYF. The DNA sequence is TGCGCCAGCAGCTTGGCCGTAAATGGGGAGGAGACCCAGTACTTC.